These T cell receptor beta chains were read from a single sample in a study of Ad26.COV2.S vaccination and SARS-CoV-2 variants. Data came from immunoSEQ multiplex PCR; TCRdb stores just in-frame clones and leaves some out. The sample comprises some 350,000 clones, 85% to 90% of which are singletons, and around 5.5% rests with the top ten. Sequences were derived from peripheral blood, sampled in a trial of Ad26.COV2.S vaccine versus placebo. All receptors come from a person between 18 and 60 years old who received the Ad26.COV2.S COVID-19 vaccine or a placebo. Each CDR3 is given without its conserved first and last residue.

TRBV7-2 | ASSPAGVGGYT
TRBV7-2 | ASSLDGQLSVYGYT
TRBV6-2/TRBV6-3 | ASSPSTEAF
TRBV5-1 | ASSLDGMRGYT
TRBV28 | ASQENTEAF
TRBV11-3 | ASSQRMNTEAF
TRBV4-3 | ASSQWKNQPQH
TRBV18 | ASSPPRDRATTYNEQF
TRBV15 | ATSFRRGGSDTQY
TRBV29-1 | SVHLRDRAYNEQF
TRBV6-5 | ASSSPGTRGSEKLF
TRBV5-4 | ASSLGEGLAKNIQY
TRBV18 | ASSPSSWTGVMNTEAF
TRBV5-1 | ASSPRTSGDTWEQY
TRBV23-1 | ASSQSKWRIMNTEAF
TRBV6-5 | ASSPQVGGQPQH
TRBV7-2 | ASSLVSRPSYNEQF
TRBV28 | ASTTWSVGTEAF
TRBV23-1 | ASSQPSVGIKNTGELF
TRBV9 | ASSVAGLQETQY
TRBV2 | ASWDGYGYT
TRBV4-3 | ASSQVTGEYNSPLH
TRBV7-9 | ASSSTSGAYNEQF
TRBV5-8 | ASSLEGGGGYYEQY
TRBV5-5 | ASSPAPGARNGYT
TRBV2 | ASRALWNSPLH
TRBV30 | AWSPTDEMNYGYT
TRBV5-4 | ASSLGQGFRETQY
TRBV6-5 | ASRVKGDTEAF
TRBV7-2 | ASSPMSRDEQF
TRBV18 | ASSPPGARSNEKLF
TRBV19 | ASSIWTGVTEAF
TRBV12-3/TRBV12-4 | ASSPRAGEGYT
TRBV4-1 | ASSAQPNQPQH
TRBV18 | ASSPESATNEKLF
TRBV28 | ASSSGGSGAYEQY
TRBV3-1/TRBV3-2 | ASRREVFKKLNTEAF
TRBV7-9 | ASSLSGGMNEKLF
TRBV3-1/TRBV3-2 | ASSPSLAGGNTQY
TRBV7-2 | ASSLGQGTTDTQY
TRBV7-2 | ASSSEAGTYQPQH
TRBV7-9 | ASSLAGPNVNEQF
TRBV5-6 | ASSFGAFSYEQY
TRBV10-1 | ASSSKPGRKNTEAF
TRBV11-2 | ASSPQGGGLYGYT
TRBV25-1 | ASSEQEASRYNEQF
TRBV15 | ATSRQGEAAF
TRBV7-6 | ASSYLTQPQH
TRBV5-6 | ASSFGNYNEQF
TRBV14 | ASSQVQGAVNGYT
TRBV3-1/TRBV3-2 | ASSLGLATDTQY
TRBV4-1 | ASSQDVVQGARAF
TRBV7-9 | ASSLSGSPLH
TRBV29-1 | SAQTHTAIYGYT
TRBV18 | ASSPQGMGGNTIY
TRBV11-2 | ASSLDLRGTTLPNTIY
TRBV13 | ASSPRTRTQETQY
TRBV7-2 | ASRQGATDTQY